This TCR beta chain was found in a study of T cell responses to AZD1222 COVID-19 vaccine. Study overall: Combined were second doses at about 4 or about 12 weeks. Findings and limits, study-wide: Reportedly, close to half of spike-specific TCRs are directed against unmutated variant regions.

Some clones are missing from TCRdb's copy, which holds only in-frame ones; the method was immunoSEQ multiplex PCR. The sample shows 95,000 to 100,000 clones, around 84% of them seen only once. Points on this clone: The antigen is undetermined.

This CDR3 region has 15 residues. CDR1 and CDR2 from the germline V gene are SGHDN and FVKESK. J was trimmed by 8 bases and V by 1 base; bases with no gene match: 2. The sample in question was peripheral blood, obtained on day 0 of AZD1222 vaccination. The chain is built from TRBV14 and TRBJ1-6; TRBD1 aligns across 10 bases. This receptor was taken from an adult in good health. The chain's CDR3 is CASSQGQGAYSPLHF. CDR3 nucleotide sequence: TGTGCCAGCAGCCAAGGACAGGGGGCATATTCACCCCTCCACTTT. Looking up the rest from reference TRBV14 and TRBJ1-6 gives the full variable domain: EAGVTQFPSHSVIEKGQTVTLRCDPISGHDNLYWYRRVMGKEIKFLLHFVKESKQDESGMPNNRFLAERTGGTYSTLKVQPAELEDSGVYFCASSQGQGAYSPLHFGNGTRLTVT.